The 14 T cell receptor beta chains in this list originate from one sample, sequenced in a study of molecular identifiers for immune sequencing clone quantification. TCRdb re-analysed the PCR reads in MiXCR, keeping a single row per CDR3 protein. The sample holds under 650,000 distinct CDR3 sequences; 15% to 20% are singletons and the top ten take roughly 0.83%. Sequenced material: naive CD8+ T cells from blood, with Jurkat cell RNA spiked in. Subset here: FACS-sorted CD8+CD4-CCR7+CD45RA+ naive T cells. Receptors originate from a human donor in good health. Some libraries in this study had Jurkat cell RNA spiked in.

As for this clonotype: A read error may be the cause here, since a much bigger clone is one base away. The rearrangement uses TRBV20-1 and TRBJ2-1; D is unclear. Per the germline V gene, CDR1 is DFQATT and CDR2 is SNEGSKA (reference sequence). This CDR3 region has 15 residues. CDR3 nucleotides: TGCAGTGCTAGTCGGTCTGATAGCTCCCACAATGAGCAGTTCTTC. This sequence encodes CSASRSDSSHNEQFF.

This chain's CDR3 is CASSIDLDRDFGSNQPQHF. DNA for the CDR3: TGTGCCAGTAGTATCGATCTGGACAGGGACTTTGGGAGCAATCAGCCCCAGCATTTT. The V call is TRBV19, the J call TRBJ1-5, with 8 bases aligning to TRBD1. V shed 3 bases and J 1 base; nucleotides not matched to a gene: 14. Germline CDR1 is LNHDA and CDR2 is SQIVND (reference sequence). The CDR3 is 19 amino acids.

This clonotype was seen once. Given a much more abundant clone one base away, this may be a read error. V and J are TRBV27 and TRBJ1-1; the D is unclear. This CDR3 spans 14 amino acids. Germline CDR1 and CDR2: MNHEY and SMNVEV (reference sequence). CDR3 DNA: TGTGCCGGCAGTGGTGAGGGCGCAGCCGCTGAAGCTTTCTTT. It specifies CAGSGEGAAAEAFF.

This chain connects TRBV27 to TRBJ2-1, with 7 bases that match TRBD1. The CDR3 runs to 15 residues. The germline V gene has CDR1 MNHEY and CDR2 SMNVEV (reference sequence). Trimming cost V 8 bases and J 3 bases; bases outside gene matches: 10. The CDR3 protein is CASRYTGTDYNEQFF. The CDR3 region has the DNA TGTGCCAGCCGCTATACCGGGACAGACTACAATGAGCAGTTCTTC.

V and J are TRBV7-9 and TRBJ2-3; D gene uncertain. The length of the CDR3 is 14 residues. Germline V gene data show CDR1 as SEHNR and CDR2 as FQNEAQ (reference sequence). Trimming stripped 1 base from V and 3 bases from J, with 8 bases between. The CDR3 here is CASSLDYGTDTQYF. CDR3 bases: TGTGCCAGCAGCTTAGATTATGGGACAGATACGCAGTATTTT. Complete variable domain (other parts from reference TRBV7-9 and TRBJ2-3): DTGVSQNPRHKITKRGQNVTFRCDPISEHNRLYWYRQTLGQGPEFLTYFQNEAQLEKSRLLSDRFSAERPKGSFSTLEIQRTEQGDSAMYLCASSLDYGTDTQYFGPGTRLTVL.

The table lists this clonotype with many counts. This rearrangement joins TRBV6-5 to TRBJ2-7; TRBD2 matches at 8 bases. The CDR3 runs 17 residues. Germline assignment: CDR1 MNHEY and CDR2 SVGAGI. V trimming: 10 bases; J trimming: 2 bases; junction bases outside the gene matches: 19. CDR3 in amino acids: CANPRDIAGGATYEQYF. The CDR3 DNA follows: TGTGCCAACCCTCGGGACATCGCGGGGGGCGCAACCTACGAGCAGTACTTC.

This clonotype was observed at least ten times. This sequence joins TRBV7-9 and TRBJ2-5, with 8 nucleotides matching TRBD1. The trim removed 2 bases at V and 5 bases at J, leaving 4 bases unmatched. Germline CDR1 is SEHNR and CDR2 is FQNEAQ (reference sequence). The CDR3 is 14 residues long. CDR3 nucleotide sequence: TGTGCCAGCAGCTTATTTACAGGGGGGGAGACCCAGTACTTC. Translated: CASSLFTGGETQYF.

The chain combines TRBV5-1 with TRBJ2-1; D is undetermined. V lost 0 bases and J 10 bases, leaving 23 bases between the germline ends. CDR3 length equals 17 residues. CDR1 is SGHRS and CDR2 is YFSETQ in the germline V gene. CDR3 loop: CASSLAYGEAEIGEQFF. The CDR3 DNA follows: TGCGCCAGCAGCTTGGCCTACGGAGAGGCGGAGATAGGCGAGCAGTTCTTC.

Comments on this clonotype: Just one base apart from a much larger clone, this may be a read error. The rearrangement uses TRBV27 and TRBJ2-7; the D gene is possibly TRBD1 (6 bases). CDR1 and CDR2 from the germline V gene are MNHEY and SMNVEV (reference sequence). V lost 3 bases, J lost 5 bases, and 17 bases lay in between. The CDR3 is 15 amino acids. The CDR3 nucleotides read TGTGCCAGCAGTTTGTTTTGGGGCAGGGGCCACGAGCAGTACTTC. Translation: CASSLFWGRGHEQYF.

With respect to this clonotype: A much larger clone differs by one base, so this may be a read error. The chain's CDR3 is CAGSYSPNEQFF. The DNA of the CDR3 is TGTGCCGGCAGCTATTCCCCCAATGAGCAGTTCTTC. This sequence joins TRBV11-2 and TRBJ2-1; no clear D. This CDR3 is 12 amino acids long. CDR1 is SGHAT and CDR2 is FQNNGV in the germline V gene.

Only a few counts were recorded for this clonotype. The J gene is TRBJ2-1, the V gene TRBV13; TRBD2 matches at 8 bases. CDR3 length equals 15 residues. Germline values: CDR1 PRHDT, CDR2 FYEKMQ (reference sequence). J was trimmed by 8 bases and V by 7 bases; bases with no gene match: 13. The CDR3 region is CASNLLGGVRDEQFF. In DNA, the CDR3 is TGTGCCAGCAACCTACTCGGGGGGGTCCGGGATGAGCAGTTCTTC.

In this sample, this clonotype turned up many times. V and J are TRBV5-1 and TRBJ1-5; TRBD1 is a possible D gene (6 bases). Germline V lookup: CDR1 SGHRS, CDR2 YFSETQ. The V end lost 1 base, the J end lost 6 bases, and 14 bases lay between the germline ends. This CDR3 is built from 15 residues. DNA of the CDR3: TGCGCCAGCAGCTTGACAGGGTTGGGAAGTCAGCCCCAGCATTTT. It codes for CASSLTGLGSQPQHF. The whole variable domain, filled in from reference TRBV5-1 and TRBJ1-5, reads KAGVTQTPRYLIKTRGQQVTLSCSPISGHRSVSWYQQTPGQGLQFLFEYFSETQRNKGNFPGRFSGRQFSNSRSEMNVSTLELGDSALYLCASSLTGLGSQPQHFGDGTRLSIL.

The table lists this clonotype with many counts. The V and J genes are TRBV4-3 and TRBJ1-1; 9 positions match TRBD1. CDR3 length equals 14 residues. With V trimmed by 0 bases and J by 9 bases, 5 bases remained unmatched. Germline CDR1 LGHNA, CDR2 YSLEER. The CDR3 DNA reads TGCGCCAGCAGCCAAGATTGGACAGGGGCGCAAGCTTTCTTT. The encoded protein is CASSQDWTGAQAFF.

Ten or more counts support this clonotype. The chain uses TRBV2 and TRBJ2-7, with TRBD2 matching over 10 bases. Trimming removed 8 bases from V and 6 bases from J; junction bases left unmatched: 10. Per germline, CDR1 SNHLY and CDR2 FYNNEI. The CDR3 is 14 amino acids. CDR3: CASQSAGGLIEQYF. CDR3 DNA sequence: TGTGCCAGCCAATCAGCGGGAGGGCTCATCGAGCAGTACTTC.